One and the same sample provided the 26 T cell receptor beta chains below, sequenced in a study of blood T cell repertoires in COVID-19. Clones were read by immunoSEQ multiplex PCR, and TCRdb kept only the in-frame ones, dropping some. The data contain 85,000 to 130,000 clones, about 89% of them singletons. The sequenced material came from peripheral blood. These receptor sequences come from a man aged 45 to 65 with acute or convalescent COVID-19.

The chain is built from TRBV12-5 and TRBJ2-2; D ambiguous. Trimming pared 3 bases from V and 3 bases from J, leaving 5 bases between. The CDR3 covers 13 residues. Per the germline V gene, CDR1 is LGHNT and CDR2 is FRNRAP. CDR3 sequence reads: CASGLLYTGELFF. The CDR3 DNA sequence: TGTGCTAGTGGTTTACTTTACACCGGGGAGCTGTTTTTT.

The V call is TRBV18, the J call TRBJ2-7; D gene unclear. This CDR3 has 11 residues. The germline V gene encodes CDR1 KGHSH and CDR2 LQKENI. Trimming removed 3 bases from V and 7 bases from J, with 7 bases in between. The CDR3 here is CASSPSSEQYF. CDR3 DNA: TGTGCCAGCTCACCGTCCAGTGAGCAGTACTTC. The whole variable domain, filled in from reference TRBV18 and TRBJ2-7, reads NAGVMQNPRHLVRRRGQEARLRCSPMKGHSHVYWYRQLPEEGLKFMVYLQKENIIDESGMPKERFSAEFPKEGPSILRIQQVVRGDSAAYFCASSPSSEQYFGPGTRLTVT.

The chain employs TRBV5-1 and TRBJ2-3, with TRBD1 matching over 11 bases. After removal of 4 bases from V and 5 bases from J, the junction contained 3 bases not matched to a gene. This CDR3 comprises 14 residues. The germline gives CDR1 SGHRS, CDR2 YFSETQ. This CDR3 reads CASSPGTGGDTQYF. CDR3 coding DNA: TGCGCCAGCAGCCCCGGGACAGGGGGAGATACGCAGTATTTT.

The chain is built from TRBV10-2 and TRBJ2-5, with D possibly matching TRBD2 (6 bases). Germline V CDR1 and CDR2: WSHSY, SAAADI. The CDR3 has 13 amino acids. Trimming took 6 bases from V and 5 from J, leaving 13 bases between them. The chain's CDR3 is CASRPGSVETQYF. DNA for the CDR3: TGCGCCAGCAGGCCCGGGAGTGTGGAGACCCAGTACTTC.

V and J are TRBV19 and TRBJ1-2; TRBD1 matches at 11 bases. With V trimmed by 8 bases and J by 1 base, 12 bases remained unmatched. The CDR3 spans 17 residues. Germline V lookup: CDR1 LNHDA, CDR2 SQIVND (reference sequence). The CDR3 nucleotides are TGTGCCAGTTGTACGCCGGGACAGGGGGGACTTAACTATGGCTACACCTTC. This sequence encodes CASCTPGQGGLNYGYTF.

The chain carries TRBV24-1 and TRBJ2-1; D not resolved. This CDR3 contains 12 residues. Germline V gene data show CDR1 as KGHDR and CDR2 as SFDVKD. V was clipped by 4 bases and J by 6 bases, with 6 bases between them. The CDR3 DNA reads TGTGCCACCAGTGAAAATCGCAATGAGCAGTTCTTC. It is translated as CATSENRNEQFF.

The gene calls are TRBV7-2 and TRBJ1-4; TRBD1 agrees at 7 bases. Trimming removed 1 base from V and 8 bases from J; junction bases left unmatched: 4. The CDR3 covers 14 residues. Germline loops: CDR1 SGHTA, CDR2 FQGNSA. The DNA for the CDR3 is TGTGCCAGCAGCTTAGGACAGGGTTGGGAAAAACTGTTTTTT. It codes for CASSLGQGWEKLFF.

This clone occurred once. The V and J genes are TRBV7-7 and TRBJ2-7, with 9 positions matching TRBD2. This CDR3 has 13 amino acids. V dropped 4 bases and J dropped 5; count of bases not matched to a gene: 3. Germline values: CDR1 SSHAT, CDR2 FNYEAQ (reference sequence). The CDR3 sequence is CASSSGLAHEQYF. The DNA for the CDR3 is TGTGCCAGCAGCTCGGGACTAGCCCACGAGCAGTACTTC. Using reference TRBV7-7 and TRBJ2-7 for the parts outside the CDR3, the full variable domain is GAGVSQSPRYKVTKRGQDVTLRCDPISSHATLYWYQQALGQGPEFLTYFNYEAQPDKSGLPSDRFSAERPEGSISTLTIQRTEQRDSAMYRCASSSGLAHEQYFGPGTRLTVT.

This chain links TRBV6-1 with TRBJ2-3; D might be TRBD2 (5 bases). The CDR3 consists of 16 residues. V was shortened by 4 bases and J by 2 bases, with 16 bases between the two germline ends. Germline assignment: CDR1 MNHNS and CDR2 SASEGT. CDR3: CASSVYGVEATDTQYF. CDR3 nucleotide sequence: TGTGCCAGCAGTGTGTACGGGGTTGAGGCCACAGATACGCAGTATTTT.

The chain recombines TRBV11-2 with TRBJ2-1; 12 bases line up with TRBD2. The CDR3 is 15 amino acids. Unmatched junction bases numbered 5, after V lost 5 bases and J lost 6 bases. The V gene's germline CDR1 is SGHAT and CDR2 FQNNGV. The CDR3: CASSLQGLAGNEQFF. CDR3 DNA: TGTGCCAGCAGCCTACAGGGACTAGCGGGCAATGAGCAGTTCTTC.

The chain joins TRBV3-1 (or the pseudogene TRBV3-2) to TRBJ1-6; D gene unclear. CDR3 length: 13 amino acids. The V end lost 1 base, the J end lost 7 bases, and 5 bases lay between the germline ends. The germline gives CDR1 LGHDT, CDR2 YNNKEL (reference sequence). The CDR3 loop is CASSQARNSPLHF. The CDR3 coding sequence is TGTGCCAGCAGCCAAGCCAGAAATTCACCCCTCCACTTT.

This chain joins TRBV7-8 and TRBJ1-4, with unresolved D. V was cut by 3 bases and J by 1 base, with 9 bases left in between. The CDR3 runs 15 residues. CDR1 is SGHVS and CDR2 is FQNEAQ in the germline V gene. CDR3 nucleotides: TGTGCCAGCAGCTTGACAAGTCGAACTAATGAAAAACTGTTTTTT. Its protein product is CASSLTSRTNEKLFF.

V and J are TRBV14 and TRBJ2-7; 9 bases map to TRBD2. The CDR3 is 13 residues long. Trimming cost V 6 bases and J 5 bases; bases outside gene matches: 5. The V gene's germline CDR1 is SGHDN and CDR2 FVKESK. The chain's CDR3 is CASRASGIDEQYF. The DNA for the CDR3 is TGTGCCAGCAGGGCTAGCGGGATTGACGAGCAGTACTTC.

This sequence joins TRBV2 and TRBJ2-1, with a weak D call TRBD2 (5 bases). Germline CDR1 SNHLY, CDR2 FYNNEI. Trimming took 7 bases from V and 0 from J, leaving 7 bases between them. The CDR3 length is 13 residues. The CDR3 region has the DNA TGTGCCAGCAAGCTAGCCTCCTACAATGAGCAGTTCTTC. Its protein product is CASKLASYNEQFF.

V gene TRBV5-1 combines with J gene TRBJ1-5; D is undetermined. Per germline, CDR1 SGHRS and CDR2 YFSETQ. CDR3 length equals 13 residues. Trimming removed 0 bases at V and 5 bases at J, with 6 bases between. The CDR3 here is CASSLGGDQPQHF. The CDR3 DNA is TGCGCCAGCAGCTTGGGGGGAGATCAGCCCCAGCATTTT.

V is TRBV19 and J is TRBJ2-2; TRBD1 matches at 9 bases. There are 20 residues in the CDR3. Looked up from germline, CDR1 is LNHDA and CDR2 is SQIVND (reference sequence). Unmatched junction bases numbered 17, after V lost 6 bases and J lost 0 bases. The chain's CDR3 is CASRSHTGTGRLANTGELFF. The CDR3 DNA follows: TGTGCCAGTAGATCACACACCGGGACAGGGAGATTAGCGAACACCGGGGAGCTGTTTTTT.

V gene TRBV7-9 combines with J gene TRBJ1-2; possible D gene TRBD1, 5 bases. CDR3 length: 14 residues. With 4 bases removed from V and 0 bases from J, the gap between germline ends came to 9 bases. CDR1 is SEHNR and CDR2 is FQNEAQ in the germline V gene (reference sequence). CDR3 amino acids: CASSSGLANYGYTF. CDR3 bases: TGTGCCAGCAGCTCAGGGTTGGCTAACTATGGCTACACCTTC.

V is TRBV18 and J is TRBJ2-7; 9 nucleotides align to TRBD2. This CDR3 is 15 amino acids long. Germline V CDR1 and CDR2: KGHSH, LQKENI. V shed 4 bases and J 2 bases; nucleotides not matched to a gene: 6. CDR3 sequence (DNA): TGTGCCAGCTCACTTAGACTAGCGGAACCCTACGAGCAGTACTTC. This sequence encodes CASSLRLAEPYEQYF.

The chain joins TRBV13 to TRBJ2-7; 9 bases align to TRBD2. The trim removed 6 bases at V and 6 bases at J, leaving 9 bases unmatched. The CDR3 covers 14 residues. CDR1 and CDR2 from the germline V gene are PRHDT and FYEKMQ (reference sequence). CDR3 in amino acids: CASRALAGNTEQYF. CDR3 DNA: TGTGCCAGCAGAGCTCTAGCGGGAAATACCGAGCAGTACTTC.

The chain couples TRBV23-1 to TRBJ2-5; 10 bases fit TRBD2. TRBV23-1 carries the ORF label, with uncertain function. Trimming at V came to 3 bases and at J to 0 bases, leaving 7 bases not matched to a gene. The CDR3 length is 17 residues. The DNA of the CDR3 is TGCGCCAGCAGTCAGGTGGCGACTAGCGGGTACCAAGAGACCCAGTACTTC. Its translation: CASSQVATSGYQETQYF.

This clone was found once. The rearrangement uses TRBV3-1 (or the pseudogene TRBV3-2) and TRBJ1-2; D is possibly TRBD1 (6 bases). This CDR3 is 15 amino acids long. Germline CDR1 reads LGHDT; CDR2 reads YNNKEL (reference sequence). Trimming removed 0 bases from V and 4 bases from J, with 12 bases in between. The CDR3 reads CASSQEGRGFYGYTF. In nucleotides, the CDR3 is TGTGCCAGCAGCCAAGAGGGCAGGGGCTTCTATGGCTACACCTTC.

The gene calls are TRBV6-5 and TRBJ1-5, with D hard to call. V lost 7 bases and J 2 bases, leaving 9 bases between the germline ends. Germline CDR1 and CDR2: MNHEY and SVGAGI. CDR3 size: 13 residues. The CDR3 spells CASIGVRNQPQHF. CDR3 DNA: TGTGCCAGCATCGGGGTGCGCAATCAGCCCCAGCATTTT.

This clone was found a few times. The V call is TRBV19, the J call TRBJ2-2, with 12 bases aligning to TRBD2. With 4 bases clipped from V and 7 bases from J, the junction kept 4 bases outside the gene matches. The CDR3 consists of 15 residues. Germline CDR1 reads LNHDA; CDR2 reads SQIVND (reference sequence). CDR3 sequence reads: CASSKGLAGLGELFF. The CDR3, as DNA: TGTGCCAGTAGTAAGGGACTAGCGGGCCTCGGGGAGCTGTTTTTT.

The chain uses TRBV24-1 and TRBJ1-2; perhaps TRBD1 as D (5 bases). This CDR3 comprises 14 residues. Trimming shortened V by 5 bases and J by 1 base, and 10 bases separated the two germline ends. Germline V gives CDR1 KGHDR, CDR2 SFDVKD. CDR3 sequence reads: CATSASGDNYGYTF. For the CDR3, the DNA is TGTGCCACCAGTGCCTCGGGGGATAACTATGGCTACACCTTC.

As to this clone: Other nucleotide sequences from this sample produce the same CDR3. The chain employs TRBV5-6 and TRBJ2-4; TRBD2 matches at 10 bases. The CDR3 is 15 residues long. The ends lost 3 bases at V and 3 bases at J; junction bases unmatched: 3. The germline CDR1 and CDR2 sequences are SGHDT and YYEEEE. The DNA of the CDR3 is TGTGCCAGCAGCTCCCTAGCGGGAGACAAAAACATTCAGTACTTC. Translated, it gives CASSSLAGDKNIQYF.

This sequence joins TRBV5-1 and TRBJ1-5; 7 bases fit TRBD1. Germline trimming cut 4 bases from V and 12 bases from J; bases unmatched to any gene: 13. Germline V lookup: CDR1 SGHRS, CDR2 YFSETQ. CDR3 size: 14 residues. CDR3 loop: CASSEDRAPAVQHF. CDR3 in DNA: TGCGCCAGCAGCGAAGACAGGGCGCCCGCCGTCCAGCATTTT.